This TCR beta chain was recovered during a study of shared clonotypes between healthy human individuals. General observations from the study: Clonotypes that were shared across a few donors made up around 5% of naive CD4 clonotypes.

It was at deep level that the assay was run. Assay used: immunoSEQ multiplex PCR; TCRdb lists only in-frame clones, some missing. The data contain 980,000 or so clones, 76% of them singletons. Donors were Caucasian adults residing in Nashville, Tennessee, USA. Of note for this clone: As yet, its antigen is unknown.

Germline CDR1 and CDR2: SGHKS and YYEKEE (reference sequence). CDR3 size: 16 residues. V was shortened by 4 bases and J by 0 bases, with 15 bases between the two germline ends. The sample comprised memory CD4+ T cells sorted from blood. Subset denoted: CD45RA-negative fraction. The receptor was derived from a man younger than 35 in good health. This sequence joins TRBV5-5 and TRBJ2-3, with D possibly TRBD2 on 6 matching bases. The CDR3 nucleotides read TGTGCCAGCAGCCCGGGACTTAAACAGAGCACAGATACGCAGTATTTT. This translates into CASSPGLKQSTDTQYF.